This TCR beta chain was sequenced for a study of T cells after yellow fever vaccination. General observations from the study: Abundant clonotypes (contaminants from the bulk population) could be present in FACS-sorted repertoires. Subsequent booster samples again held most clones from primary vaccination (around 96% CD4, about 90% CD8). Although most clonotypes did not, a small share appeared in both CD4 and CD8 compartments.

Each CDR3 protein is one row after TCRdb ran MiXCR on the 5' RACE reads. The table records 400,000 or so distinct CDR3 sequences, about 17% of them present only once. Concerning this clonotype: The antigen remains unidentified.

The CDR3 totals 14 residues. Germline CDR1 and CDR2: MGHDK and SYGVNS. V was trimmed by 2 bases and J by 6 bases, leaving 11 bases between them. The chain combines TRBV25-1 with TRBJ1-5; D might be TRBD1 (6 bases). The clonotype was recovered from a man in his late teens or twenties who received the YFV17D yellow fever vaccine. Here the sequenced sample was PBMCs, taken before the yellow fever booster vaccination. DNA for the CDR3: TGTGCCAGCAGTGAACAGGGGTATGCTCAGCCCCAGCATTTT. Its translation is CASSEQGYAQPQHF.